Listed below are T cell receptor beta chains from one sample, sequenced in a study of blood T cell repertoires in COVID-19. This table comes from immunoSEQ multiplex PCR, and its TCRdb copy is limited to in-frame clones, with some not included. Of around 170,000 clones in the sample, 86% were seen once. The sequenced material came from peripheral blood. The receptors stem from a woman in her thirties with active or convalescent COVID-19. Each CDR3 is given with its conserved first and last residue. The D gene is left open where the match is weak. Where a row states a size, it is once, few, many or the class of an expanded clone; other rows omit it.

d_call	v_call	j_call	clone_size	cdr3_aa	cdr3_nt
TRBD2	TRBV7-2	TRBJ2-3	NA	CASSSRRLAGGVDTQYF	TGTGCCAGCAGCTCTCGCAGACTAGCGGGGGGAGTAGATACGCAGTATTTT
TRBD1	TRBV9	TRBJ1-3	NA	CASSPLGTAGNTIYF	TGTGCCAGCAGCCCTCTAGGGACAGCGGGAAACACCATATATTTT
TRBD2	TRBV13	TRBJ2-5	NA	CASSLKWTSGGFQETQYF	TGTGCCAGCAGCTTGAAGTGGACTAGCGGGGGCTTCCAAGAGACCCAGTACTTC
TRBD2	TRBV7-6	TRBJ2-7	NA	CASSLASPTSGRPGEQYF	TGTGCCAGCAGCTTAGCGTCGCCCACTAGCGGGAGGCCAGGCGAGCAGTACTTC
TRBD1	TRBV19	TRBJ1-2	NA	CASSTAGTGGTDGYTF	TGTGCCAGTAGTACCGCCGGGACAGGGGGAACCGATGGCTACACCTTC
NA	TRBV3-1/TRBV3-2	TRBJ2-5	NA	CASSQVITPETQYF	TGTGCCAGCAGCCAAGTTATAACACCAGAGACCCAGTACTTC
NA	TRBV27	TRBJ1-6	once	CASSLKGANSPLHF	TGTGCCAGCAGTTTAAAGGGAGCTAATTCACCCCTCCACTTT
TRBD1	TRBV2	TRBJ2-7	NA	CASRPGTGISYEQYF	TGTGCCAGCCGTCCGGGGACAGGGATTTCCTACGAGCAGTACTTC
NA	TRBV28	TRBJ2-6	NA	CASEGGMVSGANVLTF	TGTGCCAGCGAAGGGGGAATGGTATCTGGGGCCAACGTCCTGACTTTC
NA	TRBV7-9	TRBJ1-3	NA	CASSFPPGHLSGNTIYF	TGTGCCAGCAGCTTTCCCCCGGGACACCTCTCCGGAAACACCATATATTTT
TRBD2	TRBV18	TRBJ2-7	NA	CASSPKRLAGGPSGEQYF	TGTGCCAGCTCACCAAAAAGACTAGCGGGAGGGCCGTCGGGGGAGCAGTACTTC
NA	TRBV4-2	TRBJ1-1	NA	CASSRFLEGETEAFF	TGTGCCAGCAGCCGCTTCCTCGAGGGAGAAACTGAAGCTTTCTTT
TRBD2	TRBV7-8	TRBJ2-5	NA	CASSLAGGTRNKDF	TGTGCCAGCAGCTTAGCCGGGGGGACTAGAAACAAAGACTTC
TRBD1	TRBV27	TRBJ1-1	NA	CASRPIPQTGRTEAFF	TGTGCCAGCAGACCTATCCCCCAGACAGGGCGCACTGAAGCTTTCTTT
NA	TRBV11-2	TRBJ2-6	NA	CASSFEAGANVLTF	TGTGCCAGCAGCTTTGAGGCTGGGGCCAACGTCCTGACTTTC
NA	TRBV5-4	TRBJ1-1	NA	CASSWMDSTEAFF	TGTGCCAGCAGCTGGATGGACAGCACCGAAGCTTTCTTT
TRBD2	TRBV5-1	TRBJ2-1	NA	CASSLQAGTNEQFF	TGCGCCAGCAGCTTGCAAGCGGGAACCAATGAGCAGTTCTTC
TRBD2	TRBV7-2	TRBJ2-3	once	CASSLTSGQDTQYF	TGTGCCAGCAGCCTGACTAGCGGCCAAGATACGCAGTATTTT